The 25 T cell receptor beta chains reported below all come from one sample, sequenced in a study of vaccination and CD4 T cells after COVID-19. The Oncomine TCR Beta short-read assay generated sequence data from the DNA of cultured CD4+ T cells. TCRdb reprocessed the PCR reads via MiXCR and lists one record per CDR3 protein. This sample has about 25,000 distinct CDR3 sequences; under 55% occur once, and the top ten carry approximately 7.6%. As to treatment: approximately 11-day PBMC culture with coronavirus spike peptide pools or control peptides (ViraFEST assay). Their antigens are not known. Sequencing was performed on CD4+ T cells from blood, cultured in vitro. The receptors derive from a human donor who had recovered from COVID-19.

This clonotype showed up just a few times. This chain links TRBV20-1 with TRBJ1-2, with 9 bases fitting TRBD1. With 5 bases clipped from V and 1 base from J, the junction kept 14 bases outside the gene matches. Germline V CDR1 and CDR2: DFQATT, SNEGSKA (reference sequence). The CDR3 consists of 17 residues. Written as DNA, the CDR3 is TGCAGTGCTGGGTCCGGGACAGGGCCCTCCTTTAACTATGGCTACACCTTC. It translates to CSAGSGTGPSFNYGYTF.

V and J are TRBV28 and TRBJ1-1; D possibly corresponds to TRBD1 (5 bases). This CDR3 is 14 amino acids long. The germline V gene encodes CDR1 MDHEN and CDR2 SYDVKM. Deletions cut 6 bases from V and 5 bases from J, with 16 bases between. Here the CDR3 DNA reads TGTGCCAGCAGGGGGACGGGTGGTGTAACTGAAGCTTTCTTT. Protein product: CASRGTGGVTEAFF.

The CDR3: CASSLSSATYNEQFF. The DNA of the CDR3 is TGCGCCAGCAGCCTGTCTAGCGCTACCTACAATGAGCAGTTCTTC. The J gene is TRBJ2-1, the V gene TRBV5-1; a weak D match, TRBD2 (6 bases). CDR1 and CDR2 from the germline V gene are SGHRS and YFSETQ. The CDR3 contains 15 residues. V lost 4 bases, J lost 2 bases, and 13 bases lay in between.

This clonotype was seen once. The J gene is TRBJ2-7, the V gene TRBV11-2; D call uncertain. Trimming left V 5 bases short and J 3 bases short, with 5 bases between. This CDR3 comprises 11 residues. Germline lookup yields CDR1 SGHAT and CDR2 FQNNGV. The CDR3 here is CASSVHYEQYF. The CDR3 DNA is TGTGCCAGCAGCGTACACTACGAGCAGTACTTC.

This clonotype was recorded a few times. The genes are TRBV5-4 and TRBJ1-2; the match to TRBD1 covers 10 bases. CDR3 length: 15 residues. CDR1 is SGHNT, CDR2 YYREEE, per germline (reference sequence). V trimming: 4 bases; J trimming: 3 bases; junction bases outside the gene matches: 6. CDR3 DNA: TGTGCCAGCAGCGTCCCGACAGGGGGCGACTATGGCTACACCTTC. Translating it yields CASSVPTGGDYGYTF.

This clonotype was observed a few times. This sequence joins TRBV6-5 and TRBJ1-6, with D perhaps matching TRBD1 (6 bases). The CDR3 is 16 amino acids. Germline CDR1 reads MNHEY; CDR2 reads SVGAGI. V shed 0 bases and J shed 7 bases, with 13 bases lying between them. As DNA, the CDR3 is TGTGCCAGCAGTTACTCGATCGGCCAGGGGAATTCACCCCTCCACTTT. It codes for CASSYSIGQGNSPLHF.

A few counts support this clonotype. The V call is TRBV7-2, the J call TRBJ1-1; TRBD1 matches 7 bases. This CDR3 has 14 residues. Looked up from germline, CDR1 is SGHTA and CDR2 is FQGNSA. Trimming at V came to 5 bases and at J to 3 bases, leaving 6 bases not matched to a gene. CDR3 bases: TGTGCCAGCAGCGGGGACAGCCGATACACTGAAGCTTTCTTT. Translated, it gives CASSGDSRYTEAFF.

This clonotype has only a few counts. The chain joins TRBV15 to TRBJ2-5; 9 bases are a match to TRBD1. Germline CDR1 and CDR2: LNHNV and YYDKDF (reference sequence). The CDR3 contains 14 residues. Trimming cost V 3 bases and J 7 bases; bases outside gene matches: 6. The CDR3 DNA follows: TGTGCCACCAGCAGGGGACAGGGCCTAGGGACCCAGTACTTC. It encodes CATSRGQGLGTQYF.

The chain uses TRBV20-1 and TRBJ2-5, with D perhaps matching TRBD2 (7 bases). The V gene lost 6 bases and the J gene lost 2 bases, with 19 bases spanning the gap. The CDR3 is made up of 15 amino acids. In germline, CDR1 is DFQATT, CDR2 SNEGSKA (reference sequence). This chain's CDR3 is CSATSRGGIQETQYF. CDR3 nucleotide sequence: TGCAGTGCCACGTCGAGGGGGGGAATTCAAGAGACCCAGTACTTC.

The J gene is TRBJ1-5, the V gene TRBV15, with 8 bases matching TRBD1. The CDR3 has 16 amino acids. The germline V gene has CDR1 LNHNV and CDR2 YYDKDF (reference sequence). The J segment lost 3 bases and the V segment lost 1 base, leaving 5 bases of the junction unmatched. The DNA for the CDR3 is TGTGCCACCAGCAGAGGTGGACAGGGCCTCAATCAGCCCCAGCATTTT. Protein product: CATSRGGQGLNQPQHF.

The genes are TRBV2 and TRBJ2-4, with TRBD1 matching 8 bases. The CDR3 sequence is 14 residues long. Per the germline V gene, CDR1 is SNHLY and CDR2 is FYNNEI. V was pared by 7 bases and J by 6 bases, with 8 bases of the junction left unmatched. DNA for the CDR3: TGTGCCAGCACCACGGGGACAGGTACAAACATTCAGTACTTC. Translation gives CASTTGTGTNIQYF.

This clonotype was counted a few times. The chain is built from TRBV15 and TRBJ1-1; TRBD1 matches 7 bases. CDR1 and CDR2 (germline): LNHNV, YYDKDF (reference sequence). After removal of 8 bases from V and 5 bases from J, the junction contained 8 bases not matched to a gene. The CDR3 consists of 13 residues. The chain's CDR3 is CATANRGGTEAFF. The CDR3 DNA follows: TGTGCCACCGCGAACAGGGGAGGAACTGAAGCTTTCTTT.

V is TRBV2 and J is TRBJ1-2; perhaps TRBD1 as D (5 bases). Germline-derived CDR1 and CDR2 are SNHLY and FYNNEI. This CDR3 is built from 15 residues. V was trimmed by 2 bases and J by 2 bases, leaving 12 bases between them. In DNA form, the CDR3 reads TGTGCCAGCAGTGAAAACGGGGCCGTGAACTATGGCTACACCTTC. Residues: CASSENGAVNYGYTF.

On this clonotype itself: Germline and junction disagree at one end, which may indicate a read error. The rearrangement links TRBV6-2 or TRBV6-3 to TRBJ1-2; D is unresolved. The CDR3 runs to 14 residues. The V gene's germline CDR1 is MNHEY and CDR2 SVGEGT. The CDR3 spells CASSYSRANYGYTF. Here the CDR3 DNA reads TGTGCCAGCAGTTACTCGAGGGCTAACTACGGCTACACCTTC.

The V gene is TRBV24-1, the J gene TRBJ1-5; D is undetermined. Trimming removed 0 bases at V and 0 bases at J, with 17 bases between. This CDR3 comprises 19 residues. Looked up from germline, CDR1 is KGHDR and CDR2 is SFDVKD. Here the CDR3 reads CATSDLGKLTTYSNQPQHF. CDR3 nucleotides: TGTGCCACCAGTGATTTGGGCAAACTTACTACATATAGCAATCAGCCCCAGCATTTT.

This chain connects TRBV20-1 to TRBJ2-7; 9 bases are shared with TRBD1. Germline CDR1 and CDR2: DFQATT and SNEGSKA (reference sequence). The CDR3 totals 12 residues. The junction had 3 bases not matched to a gene; V was cut back by 2 bases and J by 7 bases. The CDR3 coding sequence is TGCAGTGCTAGACACAGGGGGCTGGAGCAGTACTTC. Protein sequence: CSARHRGLEQYF.

This clonotype has just a few counts. The chain joins TRBV6-5 to TRBJ1-6; 9 bases map to TRBD1. V trimming: 2 bases; J trimming: 7 bases; junction bases outside the gene matches: 6. The CDR3 contains 16 residues. Germline V gene lookup returns CDR1 MNHEY and CDR2 SVGAGI. The CDR3 DNA reads TGTGCCAGCAGTTACGGGACAGGGCTCCGGAATTCACCCCTCCACTTT. This encodes CASSYGTGLRNSPLHF.

This chain links TRBV10-1 with TRBJ2-7, with unresolved D. The CDR3 spans 12 residues. CDR1 is WNHNN and CDR2 is SYGVQD in the germline V gene (reference sequence). The V end was cut by 1 base, the J end by 5 bases, with 6 bases between. The CDR3 DNA sequence: TGCGCCAGCAGTGAGTTCCTGAACGAGCAGTACTTC. Translation gives CASSEFLNEQYF.

This clonotype was recorded a few times. This rearrangement joins TRBV6-1 to TRBJ1-5, with 9 bases identical to TRBD1. Germline V gives CDR1 MNHNS, CDR2 SASEGT. V gave up 7 bases and J gave up 0 bases; unmatched junction bases: 7. CDR3 length equals 16 residues. CDR3 sequence reads: CASITGTGYSNQPQHF. CDR3 nucleotides: TGTGCCAGCATCACCGGGACAGGGTATAGCAATCAGCCCCAGCATTTT.

The CDR3 DNA reads TGTGCCAGCAGTGAAAAGGCAGGGGGGACTGAAGCTTTCTTT. It is translated as CASSEKAGGTEAFF. This chain joins TRBV6-1 and TRBJ1-1, with 7 positions matching TRBD1. V gave up 2 bases and J gave up 5 bases; unmatched junction bases: 5. This CDR3 has 14 residues. Germline lookup yields CDR1 MNHNS and CDR2 SASEGT.

This clonotype was seen more than once but under ten times. The rearrangement links TRBV25-1 to TRBJ1-1, with TRBD1 as a possible D gene (6 bases). Germline V gene data show CDR1 as MGHDK and CDR2 as SYGVNS. V was shortened by 3 bases and J by 1 base, with 12 bases between the two germline ends. The CDR3 length is 15 residues. For the CDR3, the DNA is TGTGCCAGCAGTGAGGGGGGGGCTCGGAACACTGAAGCTTTCTTT. Residues: CASSEGGARNTEAFF.

This clonotype was seen a few times. This chain joins TRBV24-1 and TRBJ2-6; D is unresolved. The CDR3 totals 16 residues. The germline V gene encodes CDR1 KGHDR and CDR2 SFDVKD. V shed 2 bases and J shed 0 bases, with 7 bases lying between them. The CDR3 sequence: CATSDSGSSGANVLTF. The CDR3 region has the DNA TGTGCCACCAGTGATTCAGGAAGCTCTGGGGCCAACGTCCTGACTTTC.

The chain couples TRBV6-1 to TRBJ2-2, with TRBD1 as a possible D gene (8 bases). V lost 9 bases to trimming and J lost 6 bases, with 11 bases between them. This CDR3 contains 12 residues. Looked up from germline, CDR1 is MNHNS and CDR2 is SASEGT. CDR3 loop: CASTGGAGELFF. CDR3 in DNA: TGTGCCAGTACAGGGGGGGCCGGGGAGCTGTTTTTT.

The chain has TRBV6-1 and TRBJ1-1; 9 nucleotides align to TRBD1. The CDR3 covers 14 residues. V lost 6 bases and J lost 0; bases outside the gene matches: 2. Germline V CDR1 and CDR2: MNHNS, SASEGT. Here the CDR3 DNA reads TGTGCCAGCAGGAACAGGGGGCTGAACACTGAAGCTTTCTTT. Protein: CASRNRGLNTEAFF.

The chain combines TRBV7-9 with TRBJ2-2, with a tentative D call TRBD1 (6 bases). V lost 3 bases and J lost 4, with 9 bases in between. The CDR3 length is 14 residues. Germline V gene data show CDR1 as SEHNR and CDR2 as FQNEAQ (reference sequence). CDR3 region: CASSFGQPTGELFF. The CDR3 coding sequence is TGTGCCAGCAGCTTTGGACAGCCCACCGGGGAGCTGTTTTTT.